This T cell receptor (beta chain) was sequenced for a study of beta chain features in type 1 diabetes. From germline, CDR1 is SGHRS and CDR2 YFSETQ. V shed 1 base and J shed 2 bases, with 10 bases lying between them. CDR3 length: 14 residues. Every isolated RNA sample was fully reverse transcribed, so sequencing captured expressed TCRB transcripts. The data were produced by immunoSEQ multiplex PCR, yet TCRdb's version contains in-frame clones alone and is incomplete. Counted here are about 360,000 clones, about 12% occurring once; the ten biggest clones make up more than 0.015%. The sequenced material came from naive CD4+ T cells from blood. This receptor was taken from a man aged 18 to 30 in good health. The rearrangement uses TRBV5-1 and TRBJ2-7; tentatively, D is TRBD1 (6 bases). In DNA form, the CDR3 reads TGCGCCAGCAGCTTGTGGGGGCAGACCTACGAGCAGTACTTC. Residues: CASSLWGQTYEQYF.